This entry lists 23 T cell receptor beta chains sequenced from one sample in a study of T cells in localized non-small cell lung cancer. Sequencing was performed with immunoSEQ multiplex PCR; in TCRdb, only in-frame clones are kept and a portion is missing. Of more than 4,000 clones in the sample, approximately 29% were seen once. This sample comprised lung tumor tissue, obtained before any cancer treatment. Receptors were obtained from a man aged 40 to 70 with stage III squamous cell lung carcinoma.

The gene calls are TRBV9 and TRBJ2-6, with 11 bases matching TRBD1. Germline V gives CDR1 SGDLS, CDR2 YYNGEE. The CDR3 contains 17 residues. The junction had 4 bases not matched to a gene; V was cut back by 5 bases and J by 0 bases. The CDR3 here is CASSEGTGGSGANVLTF. The CDR3 nucleotides are TGTGCCAGCAGTGAGGGGACAGGGGGCTCTGGGGCCAACGTCCTGACTTTC.

The sample holds a few counts of this clone. The chain uses TRBV6-8 and TRBJ2-3; 12 nucleotides align to TRBD1. V gave up 5 bases and J gave up 4 bases; unmatched junction bases: 7. Looked up from germline, CDR1 is MNHGY and CDR2 is SAAAGT. The CDR3 has 16 amino acids. CDR3 sequence: CASSSRDRGRPDTQYF. CDR3 sequence (DNA): TGTGCCAGCAGTAGCCGGGACAGGGGGCGCCCAGATACGCAGTATTTT.

This clone has only one observation. The chain links TRBV9 to TRBJ1-1, with D possibly TRBD1 on 6 matching bases. The CDR3 has 12 residues. V was shortened by 4 bases and J by 7 bases, with 11 bases between the two germline ends. Germline CDR1 is SGDLS and CDR2 is YYNGEE. CDR3 residues: CASSPGGLEAFF. The CDR3 DNA reads as TGTGCCAGCAGCCCGGGGGGGCTTGAAGCTTTCTTT.

The J gene is TRBJ2-7, the V gene TRBV6-8, with D maybe TRBD1 (6 bases). The ends were cut back, 6 bases at V and 7 bases at J, with 16 bases in the middle. CDR3 length: 13 amino acids. Germline V gives CDR1 MNHGY, CDR2 SAAAGT. The CDR3 spells CASRTGSVGEQYF. The CDR3 DNA reads as TGTGCCAGCAGAACAGGGAGCGTAGGGGAGCAGTACTTC.

This chain joins TRBV9 and TRBJ2-5; no clear D gene. The V gene lost 0 bases and the J gene lost 1 base, with 7 bases spanning the gap. CDR3 length: 14 amino acids. The germline V gene encodes CDR1 SGDLS and CDR2 YYNGEE. CDR3 region: CASSVDSIQETQYF. The CDR3 bases are TGTGCCAGCAGCGTAGACTCGATCCAAGAGACCCAGTACTTC.

This chain joins TRBV15 and TRBJ2-5; 9 nucleotides align to TRBD1. This CDR3 comprises 15 residues. CDR1 is LNHNV and CDR2 is YYDKDF in the germline V gene (reference sequence). V lost 3 bases to trimming and J lost 5 bases; unmatched junction nucleotides: 7. CDR3 residues: CATSRPQGAGETQYF. The CDR3 DNA is TGTGCCACCAGCAGGCCACAGGGGGCGGGGGAGACCCAGTACTTC.

This clone was counted a few times. The chain employs TRBV9 and TRBJ1-1; possible D gene TRBD1, 6 bases. CDR3 length: 13 residues. CDR1 is SGDLS and CDR2 is YYNGEE in the germline V gene. V lost 2 bases to trimming and J lost 3 bases, with 8 bases between them. The CDR3 DNA reads TGTGCCAGCAGCGTGGAGGGGGACACTGAAGCTTTCTTT. This translates into CASSVEGDTEAFF.

This clone was counted only a few times. V usage is TRBV6-8 and J usage is TRBJ2-3, with D tentatively TRBD1 (6 bases). In germline, CDR1 is MNHGY, CDR2 SAAAGT. The V and J ends lost 7 bases and 5 bases respectively, with 10 bases between them. There are 12 residues in the CDR3. CDR3 DNA: TGTGCCAGCAAGCAGACAGGAGATACGCAGTATTTT. This translates into CASKQTGDTQYF.

For the CDR3, the DNA is TGCAGCGTTGCCCGGGAGATTTCCTACAATGAGCAGTTCTTC. It translates to CSVAREISYNEQFF. This chain joins TRBV29-1 and TRBJ2-1; perhaps TRBD2 as D (6 bases). The CDR3 has 14 amino acids. V was shortened by 4 bases and J by 1 base, with 11 bases between the two germline ends. CDR1 and CDR2 from the germline V gene are SQVTM and ANQGSEA.

This clone showed up just a few times. At one boundary the junction diverges from the germline segment, which might be a read error. Other nucleotide sequences from this sample produce the same CDR3. V is TRBV6-8 and J is TRBJ2-7; 9 bases are shared with TRBD2. The germline gives CDR1 MNHGY, CDR2 SAAAGT. This CDR3 region has 14 residues. The CDR3 spells CASLPGTSRPEQYF. DNA of the CDR3: TGTGCCAGTCTCCCCGGGACTAGCCGACCCGAGCAATACTTC.

The chain has TRBV12-5 and TRBJ2-2, with 12 bases aligning to TRBD1. The germline gives CDR1 LGHNT, CDR2 FRNRAP. V shed 1 base, J shed 7 bases, and the junction held 10 bases outside the gene matches. This CDR3 contains 18 residues. CDR3 region: CASGLERSGQGAIGELFF. The CDR3 DNA follows: TGTGCTAGTGGTTTGGAACGCTCGGGACAGGGGGCGATCGGGGAGCTGTTTTTT. The full variable domain, completed using reference TRBV12-5 and TRBJ2-2, is DARVTQTPRHKVTEMGQEVTMRCQPILGHNTVFWYRQTMMQGLELLAYFRNRAPLDDSGMPKDRFSAEMPDATLATLKIQPSEPRDSAVYFCASGLERSGQGAIGELFFGEGSRLTVL.

The V gene is TRBV6-8, the J gene TRBJ1-6; D might be TRBD1 (6 bases). CDR3 length: 15 amino acids. V was trimmed by 6 bases and J by 8 bases, leaving 17 bases between them. From germline, CDR1 is MNHGY and CDR2 SAAAGT. This CDR3 reads CASRLTGSGDSPLHF. CDR3 in DNA: TGTGCCAGCAGATTGACAGGATCCGGGGATTCACCCCTCCACTTT.

This clone was seen more than once but under ten times. J is TRBJ2-3 and V is TRBV11-3; 8 bases map to TRBD2. The germline CDR1 and CDR2 sequences are SGHNT and YENEEA. The CDR3 has 15 residues. The junction had 3 bases not matched to a gene; V was cut back by 3 bases and J by 1 base. The CDR3 DNA follows: TGTGCCAGCAGCTTTGGTAGCGGGGGCACAGATACGCAGTATTTT. Amino acids: CASSFGSGGTDTQYF.

By sample fraction, this clone is medium-sized (0.01 to 0.1%). CDR3 DNA sequence: TGTGCCAGCAGCTTAGATTCGTTCGTCCAGAAAGCTTTCTTT. This translates into CASSLDSFVQKAFF. The V and J genes are TRBV11-3 and TRBJ1-1; no clear D gene. The CDR3 totals 14 residues. V was trimmed by 0 bases and J by 9 bases, leaving 14 bases between them. Germline CDR1 is SGHNT and CDR2 is YENEEA.

The chain employs TRBV11-3 and TRBJ2-1; 10 positions match TRBD1. The J segment lost 10 bases and the V segment lost 0 bases, leaving 6 bases of the junction unmatched. CDR1 is SGHNT and CDR2 is YENEEA in the germline V gene. This CDR3 spans 15 amino acids. The CDR3 DNA sequence: TGTGCCAGCAGCTTAGAAGGGACAGGGGACGTAGAGCAGTTCTTC. This sequence encodes CASSLEGTGDVEQFF.

This clone has just a few counts. This chain links TRBV9 with TRBJ2-7; the D is unclear. This CDR3 comprises 13 residues. Per the germline V gene, CDR1 is SGDLS and CDR2 is YYNGEE. The V end was cut by 5 bases, the J end by 3 bases, with 12 bases between. CDR3 DNA: TGTGCCAGCAGTGAACGCGACGGCTACGAGCAGTACTTC. This translates into CASSERDGYEQYF.

In its sample, this clone is medium-sized (0.01 to 0.1%). The V gene is TRBV11-3, the J gene TRBJ1-4; 10 bases align to TRBD1. The trim removed 5 bases at V and 0 bases at J, leaving 9 bases unmatched. CDR3 length equals 18 residues. Looked up from germline, CDR1 is SGHNT and CDR2 is YENEEA. The CDR3 DNA sequence: TGTGCCAGCAGCGGGGGGACAGGGGAAGTTTCAACTAATGAAAAACTGTTTTTT. Its translation: CASSGGTGEVSTNEKLFF.

This sequence joins TRBV11-3 and TRBJ2-7; no clear D gene. This CDR3 contains 15 residues. V lost 1 base and J 6 bases, leaving 16 bases between the germline ends. In germline, CDR1 is SGHNT, CDR2 YENEEA. CDR3 coding DNA: TGTGCCAGCAGCTTAGTTGACCTTAACATCGGCGAGCAGTACTTC. Translating it yields CASSLVDLNIGEQYF.

By share of the sample, this clone is medium-sized. The genes are TRBV11-3 and TRBJ2-5; possible D gene TRBD2, 5 bases. Trimming shortened V by 2 bases and J by 4 bases, and 11 bases separated the two germline ends. This CDR3 contains 14 residues. Germline V CDR1 and CDR2: SGHNT, YENEEA. CDR3 region: CASSLPGIVETQYF. The CDR3 DNA reads TGTGCCAGCAGCTTACCGGGGATAGTAGAGACCCAGTACTTC. Looking up the rest from reference TRBV11-3 and TRBJ2-5 gives the full variable domain: EAGVVQSPRYKIIEKKQPVAFWCNPISGHNTLYWYLQNLGQGPELLIRYENEEAVDDSQLPKDRFSAERLKGVDSTLKIQPAELGDSAVYLCASSLPGIVETQYFGPGTRLLVL.

The chain employs TRBV18 and TRBJ2-1, with TRBD1 as a possible D gene (5 bases). CDR1 KGHSH and CDR2 LQKENI come from the germline V gene. There are 17 residues in the CDR3. The V and J ends lost 0 bases and 6 bases respectively, with 18 bases between them. CDR3 amino acids: CASSPPVPRVLGNEQFF. As DNA, the CDR3 is TGTGCCAGCTCACCACCGGTACCCAGGGTATTGGGCAATGAGCAGTTCTTC.

This clone was detected only a few times. This chain joins TRBV6-8 and TRBJ1-1; D is ambiguous. Germline values: CDR1 MNHGY, CDR2 SAAAGT. Trimming took 0 bases from V and 1 from J, leaving 6 bases between them. This CDR3 has 14 residues. CDR3 DNA: TGTGCCAGCAGTTACTCGACACCGAACACTGAAGCTTTCTTT. Residues: CASSYSTPNTEAFF.

The rearrangement links TRBV19 to TRBJ1-2; D call uncertain. The CDR3 totals 14 residues. V dropped 1 base and J dropped 6 bases, with 12 bases sitting between them. Germline V gene data show CDR1 as LNHDA and CDR2 as SQIVND (reference sequence). CDR3 bases: TGTGCCAGTAGTATAGGGCCTGTAGGGAATGGCTACACCTTC. Translated: CASSIGPVGNGYTF.

This clone was observed a few times. This chain uses TRBV18 with TRBJ1-1; D unclear. From germline, CDR1 is KGHSH and CDR2 LQKENI. V gave up 1 base and J gave up 4 bases, with 4 bases separating them. CDR3 length equals 12 residues. This CDR3 is CASSPQVTEAFF. In nucleotides, the CDR3 is TGTGCCAGCTCACCACAGGTCACTGAAGCTTTCTTT.